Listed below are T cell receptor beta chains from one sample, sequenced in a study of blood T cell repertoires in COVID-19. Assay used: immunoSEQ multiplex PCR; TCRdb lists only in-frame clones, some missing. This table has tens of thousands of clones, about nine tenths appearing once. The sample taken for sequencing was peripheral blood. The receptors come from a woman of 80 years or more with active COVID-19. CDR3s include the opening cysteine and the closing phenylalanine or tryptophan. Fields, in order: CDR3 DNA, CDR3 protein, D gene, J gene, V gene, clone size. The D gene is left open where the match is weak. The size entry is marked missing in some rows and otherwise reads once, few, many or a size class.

TGTGCCACCAGCAGACATCAAGAGACCCAGTACTTC CATSRHQETQYF - TRBJ2-5 TRBV15 -
TGTGCCAGCAGTCGAGGGACAGACTATGGCTACACCTTC CASSRGTDYGYTF TRBD1 TRBJ1-2 TRBV12-3/TRBV12-4 -
TGTGCCTGGAGTCCGACAGCTCCTGGGGCCAACGTCCTGACTTTC CAWSPTAPGANVLTF - TRBJ2-6 TRBV30 -
TGTGCCAGCAGTTTGCAGGAAAATGAAAAACTGTTTTTT CASSLQENEKLFF - TRBJ1-4 TRBV2 -
TGCGCCAGCAGCTTGTATGGGGGCGTGGGTCAGGAGACCCAGTACTTC CASSLYGGVGQETQYF - TRBJ2-5 TRBV5-1 few
TGTGCCAGCAGTTACTCTTCCACAGGAGAGATTCAGTACTTC CASSYSSTGEIQYF - TRBJ2-4 TRBV6-6 -
TGTGCCAGCAGCCGCCGACAGGGGATCACAGATACGCAGTATTTT CASSRRQGITDTQYF TRBD1 TRBJ2-3 TRBV7-8 -
TGTGCCAGCAGCTTAGGCCCAGGGCGCTCTGGAAACACCATATATTTT CASSLGPGRSGNTIYF - TRBJ1-3 TRBV7-2 -
TGTGCCAGCAGTGAAAAGACCTCGGGCACCGGGGAGCTGTTTTTT CASSEKTSGTGELFF - TRBJ2-2 TRBV2 -
TGTGCCAGCTCACTGTTAAGGGGGTCTAACACTGAAGCTTTCTTT CASSLLRGSNTEAFF - TRBJ1-1 TRBV18 -
TGTGCCAGCAGCTTGGAAACCTTACCCCAGGGGGCGAATGGCTACACCTTC CASSLETLPQGANGYTF TRBD1 TRBJ1-2 TRBV5-4 -
TGTGCCAGCATGGTGACAGGTGGCTCCTACAATGAGCAGTTCTTC CASMVTGGSYNEQFF - TRBJ2-1 TRBV6-5 -
TGTGCCACCAGTGATCGGGGACTAGCGGGACCAGGGACCCAGTACTTC CATSDRGLAGPGTQYF TRBD2 TRBJ2-5 TRBV24-1 -
TGTGCCAGCAGTTTTGGGACAGGGGGGGCCGGGGAGCTGTTTTTT CASSFGTGGAGELFF TRBD1 TRBJ2-2 TRBV27 -
TGTGCCTGGAGAAACAGGGGGTTCAATCAGCCCCAGCATTTT CAWRNRGFNQPQHF TRBD1 TRBJ1-5 TRBV30 -
TGTGCCATCAGTCCTTGGACGGGGGGCGGAGATACGCAGTATTTT CAISPWTGGGDTQYF - TRBJ2-3 TRBV10-3 -
TGCGCCAGCAGCTGGGCAGAGGGCGGCCAAGAGACCCAGTACTTC CASSWAEGGQETQYF - TRBJ2-5 TRBV5-1 once
TGTGCCATCGCGAGGGACATCAACACTGAAGCTTTCTTT CAIARDINTEAFF - TRBJ1-1 TRBV10-3 -
TGCAGCGTTTCGACAGGGGGCGGTCAGCCCCAGCATTTT CSVSTGGGQPQHF TRBD1 TRBJ1-5 TRBV29-1 -
TGTGCCAGCAGTGAAGCGGCCGATAGCAATCAGCCCCAGCATTTT CASSEAADSNQPQHF - TRBJ1-5 TRBV6-1 -
TGTGCCTCCTCCACGGGGGAGACCTACGAGCAGTACTTC CASSTGETYEQYF - TRBJ2-7 TRBV30 -
TGCGCCAGCAGCCTAGGGACTAGCGGGGGGTACCCCCAAGAGACCCAGTACTTC CASSLGTSGGYPQETQYF TRBD2 TRBJ2-5 TRBV5-1 few
TGTGCCAGCAGCTTATCCGGCACAGATACGCAGTATTTT CASSLSGTDTQYF - TRBJ2-3 TRBV7-2 -
TGTGCCAGTAGTACCAGCGCCTACAGGCGCACGGGTGAAAAACTGTTTTTT CASSTSAYRRTGEKLFF - TRBJ1-4 TRBV19 -
TGTGCCAGCAGCGAGGACAGGACAGATACGCAGTATTTT CASSEDRTDTQYF TRBD1 TRBJ2-3 TRBV5-4 -
TGCGCCAGCAGTGAAAGTTCGCCGGTCATGCATGAGCAGTTCTTC CASSESSPVMHEQFF - TRBJ2-1 TRBV10-1 -
TGTGCCACCAGTGCAAAAGTAGGGGTAACGTACAATGAGCAGTTCTTC CATSAKVGVTYNEQFF - TRBJ2-1 TRBV24-1 -
TGTGCCAGCAGCTTAATGACAGGGGGCAATCATTCACCCCTCCACTTT CASSLMTGGNHSPLHF TRBD1 TRBJ1-6 TRBV7-9 -
TGTGCCAGCAGTTACGTTGGGGGCTTGGGGCCCTACGAGCAGTACTTC CASSYVGGLGPYEQYF - TRBJ2-7 TRBV5-8 -
TGTGCCACCAGCAGAGCCCCAGGGAGGGAGACCCAGTACTTC CATSRAPGRETQYF - TRBJ2-5 TRBV15 -
TGTGCCAGCAGTTTGGCTTACAGGGGGCCCACTGAAGCTTTCTTT CASSLAYRGPTEAFF TRBD1 TRBJ1-1 TRBV27 once
TGTGCCAGTGCGGGCGTGATCCCCAATGAAGCTTTCTTT CASAGVIPNEAFF - TRBJ1-1 TRBV28 -
TGTGCCAGCAGTGAAGGTCTAGCGGTCTACGAGCAGTACTTC CASSEGLAVYEQYF TRBD2 TRBJ2-7 TRBV6-1 -
TGCGCCAGCAGTCCGGGACACCTCGGAGGAGATACGCAGTATTTT CASSPGHLGGDTQYF - TRBJ2-3 TRBV5-1 -
TGTGCCATCGGAGCGGGCTGGACCTACGAGCAGTACTTC CAIGAGWTYEQYF - TRBJ2-7 TRBV10-3 once
TGTGCCAGTAGTCAGGGGAACGGTCAGCCCCAGCATTTT CASSQGNGQPQHF - TRBJ1-5 TRBV19 -
TGTGCCAGCAGTCCCAGGCGGGGGGCAGGGATCGCCTACGAGCAGTACTTC CASSPRRGAGIAYEQYF TRBD2 TRBJ2-7 TRBV27 -
TGTGCCAGCAGCTTAGCCGAGCGGGGGTCCTACGAGCAGTACTTC CASSLAERGSYEQYF TRBD2 TRBJ2-7 TRBV7-8 -
TGTGCCAGCAGCGTAGCAGGGGACACCGGGGAGCTGTTTTTT CASSVAGDTGELFF - TRBJ2-2 TRBV9 -
TGTGCCAGCAGTCCTAGTAGGGGTGAAGCTTTCTTT CASSPSRGEAFF - TRBJ1-1 TRBV7-9 once
TGCGCCAGCAGCTTATCACAGGGGGATGGAAACACCATATATTTT CASSLSQGDGNTIYF TRBD1 TRBJ1-3 TRBV5-1 -
TGTGCCAGCAGCTATAGCGGGAGAAGGTACGAGCAGTACTTC CASSYSGRRYEQYF TRBD2 TRBJ2-7 TRBV28 once
TGTGCCAGCAGCGGTACTAGCGGGGGCTACAATGAGCAGTTCTTC CASSGTSGGYNEQFF TRBD2 TRBJ2-1 TRBV28 -
TGTGCCACCAGCAGAGGACAGGACCGCACAGATACGCAGTATTTT CATSRGQDRTDTQYF - TRBJ2-3 TRBV15 -
TGCGCCAGCAGCTTGGATCTAGAGGCAGATACGCAGTATTTT CASSLDLEADTQYF - TRBJ2-3 TRBV5-1 -